The following is a T cell receptor (beta chain) sequence with its context. Per germline, CDR1 WSHSY and CDR2 SAAADI. The CDR3 is made up of 16 amino acids. V was clipped by 6 bases and J by 2 bases; unmatched bases: 7. Assay: immunoSEQ multiplex PCR; the TCRdb copy retains only in-frame clones and omits some. This table has 150,000 to 180,000 clones, just under 85% appearing once. The entry originates in a study of blood T cell repertoires in COVID-19. This chain uses TRBV10-2 with TRBJ2-1, with 10 bases aligning to TRBD1. Input material: peripheral blood. This clonotype was sampled from a woman between 55 and 75 years old with acute or convalescent COVID-19. The CDR3 sequence: CASSLGQGGTYNEQFF. CDR3 in DNA: TGCGCCAGCAGCCTCGGACAGGGGGGCACCTACAATGAGCAGTTCTTC.